Shown below are 9 T cell receptor beta chains from a single sample sequenced in a study of blood T cell repertoires in COVID-19. Using immunoSEQ multiplex PCR, the repertoire was profiled, and TCRdb retains in-frame clones only, with some absent. The data contain 150,000 or so clones, 92% of them singletons. Sequencing was done on a sample of peripheral blood. Source of these receptors: a man aged 25-45 years with COVID-19, enrolled during active disease.

The chain links TRBV4-2 to TRBJ2-5; 7 positions match TRBD1. The CDR3 is made up of 16 amino acids. Germline V gene sequence: CDR1 LGHNA, CDR2 YNFKEQ. V shed 0 bases and J 4 bases; nucleotides not matched to a gene: 8. In DNA form, the CDR3 reads TGTGCCAGCAGCCAAGAAGTTGGGGCAGGGGGAGAGACCCAGTACTTC. It yields the protein CASSQEVGAGGETQYF.

This clone has only one observation. V usage is TRBV5-1 and J usage is TRBJ2-6, with a weak D call TRBD2 (6 bases). Germline CDR1 is SGHRS and CDR2 is YFSETQ. The CDR3 is 16 amino acids. Trimming left V 4 bases short and J 1 base short, with 12 bases between. The CDR3 is CASSPWGVSGANVLTF. The CDR3 region has the DNA TGCGCCAGCAGCCCGTGGGGGGTATCTGGGGCCAACGTCCTGACTTTC.

This rearrangement joins TRBV27 to TRBJ1-5, with TRBD1 matching 11 bases. The CDR3 has 15 amino acids. CDR1 and CDR2 (germline): MNHEY, SMNVEV (reference sequence). After removal of 5 bases from V and 7 bases from J, the junction contained 7 bases not matched to a gene. The CDR3 nucleotides are TGTGCCAGCAGTAAGGGACAGGGGGTATGGCAGCCCCAGCATTTT. Its translation: CASSKGQGVWQPQHF.

This sequence joins TRBV4-2 and TRBJ2-7; the match to TRBD2 covers 9 bases. There are 16 residues in the CDR3. Germline assignment: CDR1 LGHNA and CDR2 YNFKEQ. Trimming took 1 base from V and 6 from J; bases not matched to a gene: 10. CDR3 bases: TGTGCCAGCAGCCAAGGAGTCCCTAGCGGGATGGCCGAGCAGTACTTC. This gives the protein CASSQGVPSGMAEQYF.

This clone was counted between two and nine times. The chain combines TRBV5-1 with TRBJ2-7; tentatively, D is TRBD1 (6 bases). Germline CDR1 and CDR2: SGHRS and YFSETQ. The CDR3 length is 14 residues. With 0 bases removed from V and 3 bases from J, the gap between germline ends came to 10 bases. The DNA for the CDR3 is TGCGCCAGCAGCTTGGACAGGGTTTACTACGAGCAGTACTTC. It codes for CASSLDRVYYEQYF.

This chain joins TRBV18 and TRBJ1-5, with D tentatively TRBD1 (5 bases). The CDR3 covers 14 residues. Trimming took 3 bases from V and 5 from J, leaving 11 bases between them. Germline V gene lookup returns CDR1 KGHSH and CDR2 LQKENI. Here the CDR3 reads CASSPQGVYQPQHF. As DNA, the CDR3 is TGTGCCAGCTCACCGCAAGGGGTCTATCAGCCCCAGCATTTT.

The chain uses TRBV30 and TRBJ1-2; D gene uncertain. The germline V gene encodes CDR1 GTSNPN and CDR2 SVGIG (reference sequence). V gave up 5 bases and J gave up 2 bases, with 9 bases separating them. The CDR3 is 12 residues long. The CDR3 reads CAWFRGNYGYTF. CDR3 DNA sequence: TGTGCCTGGTTCCGAGGAAACTATGGCTACACCTTC.

The chain uses TRBV5-6 and TRBJ2-3; possibly TRBD1 for D (8 bases). CDR3 length: 15 amino acids. CDR1 is SGHDT, CDR2 YYEEEE, per germline. V lost 0 bases and J 6 bases, leaving 14 bases between the germline ends. The CDR3 here is CASSLEQGGTDTQYF. CDR3 DNA: TGTGCCAGCAGCTTGGAACAGGGGGGGACGGATACGCAGTATTTT.

This clone was recorded once. J is TRBJ2-3 and V is TRBV27; D is possibly TRBD1 (5 bases). The V end was cut by 4 bases, the J end by 2 bases, with 13 bases between. The CDR3 has 15 residues. From germline, CDR1 is MNHEY and CDR2 SMNVEV (reference sequence). CDR3 region: CASSSSRVYTDTQYF. The CDR3 DNA is TGTGCCAGCAGTTCCTCCAGGGTATACACAGATACGCAGTATTTT.